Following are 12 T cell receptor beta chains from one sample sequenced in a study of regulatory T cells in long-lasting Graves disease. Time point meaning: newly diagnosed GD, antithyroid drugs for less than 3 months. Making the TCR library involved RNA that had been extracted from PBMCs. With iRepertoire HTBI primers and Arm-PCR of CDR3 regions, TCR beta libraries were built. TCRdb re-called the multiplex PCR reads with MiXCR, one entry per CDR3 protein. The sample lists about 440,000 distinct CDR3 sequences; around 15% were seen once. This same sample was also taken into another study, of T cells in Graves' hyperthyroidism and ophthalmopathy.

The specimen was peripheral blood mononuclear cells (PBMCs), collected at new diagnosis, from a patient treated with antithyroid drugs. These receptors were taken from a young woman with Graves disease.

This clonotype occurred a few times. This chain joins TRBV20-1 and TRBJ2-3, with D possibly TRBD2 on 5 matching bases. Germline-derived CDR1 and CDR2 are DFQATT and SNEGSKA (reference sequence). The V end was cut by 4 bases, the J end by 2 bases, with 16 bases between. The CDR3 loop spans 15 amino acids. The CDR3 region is CSATAPGILTDTQYF. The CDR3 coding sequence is TGCAGTGCTACCGCCCCGGGGATCCTCACAGATACGCAGTATTTT.

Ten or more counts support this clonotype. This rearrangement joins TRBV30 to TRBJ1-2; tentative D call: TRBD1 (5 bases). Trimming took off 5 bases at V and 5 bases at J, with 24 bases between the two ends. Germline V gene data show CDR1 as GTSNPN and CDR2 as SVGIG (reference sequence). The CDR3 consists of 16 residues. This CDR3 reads CAWRDSSGTGGYGYTF. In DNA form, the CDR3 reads TGTGCCTGGCGTGACTCCTCCGGGACCGGGGGGTATGGCTACACCTTC.

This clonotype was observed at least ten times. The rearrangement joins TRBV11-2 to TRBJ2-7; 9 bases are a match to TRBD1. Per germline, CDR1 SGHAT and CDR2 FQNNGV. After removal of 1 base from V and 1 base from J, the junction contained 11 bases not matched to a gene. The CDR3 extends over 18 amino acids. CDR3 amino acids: CASSLVPPTGTGSYEQYF. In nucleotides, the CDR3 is TGTGCCAGCAGCTTAGTTCCCCCCACCGGGACAGGGTCCTACGAGCAGTACTTC.

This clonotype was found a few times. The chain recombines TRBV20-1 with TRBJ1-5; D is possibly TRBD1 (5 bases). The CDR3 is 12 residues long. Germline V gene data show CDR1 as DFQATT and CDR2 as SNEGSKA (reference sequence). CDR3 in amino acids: CMVASGDQPQHF. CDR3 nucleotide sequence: TGCATGGTGGCATCGGGGGATCAGCCCCAGCATTTT.

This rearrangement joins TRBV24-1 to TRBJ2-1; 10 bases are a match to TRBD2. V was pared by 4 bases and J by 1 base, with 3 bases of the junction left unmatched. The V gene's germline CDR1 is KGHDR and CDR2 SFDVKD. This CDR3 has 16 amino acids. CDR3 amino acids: CATSDQTSGSYNEQFF. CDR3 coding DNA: TGTGCCACCAGTGACCAGACTAGCGGGTCCTACAATGAGCAGTTCTTC.

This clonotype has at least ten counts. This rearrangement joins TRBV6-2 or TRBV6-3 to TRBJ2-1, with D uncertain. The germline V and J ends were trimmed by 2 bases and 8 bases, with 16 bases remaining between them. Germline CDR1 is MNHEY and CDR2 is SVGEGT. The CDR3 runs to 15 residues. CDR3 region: CASSYPAPKGDEQFF. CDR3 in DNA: TGTGCCAGCAGTTACCCAGCGCCAAAGGGCGATGAGCAGTTCTTC.

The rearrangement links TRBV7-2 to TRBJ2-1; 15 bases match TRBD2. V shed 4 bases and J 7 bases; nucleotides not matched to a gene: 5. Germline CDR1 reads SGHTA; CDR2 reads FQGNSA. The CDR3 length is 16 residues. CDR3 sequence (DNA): TGTGCCAGCAGCTGGACTAGCGGGAGGGTAGTGAATGAGCAGTTCTTC. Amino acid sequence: CASSWTSGRVVNEQFF.

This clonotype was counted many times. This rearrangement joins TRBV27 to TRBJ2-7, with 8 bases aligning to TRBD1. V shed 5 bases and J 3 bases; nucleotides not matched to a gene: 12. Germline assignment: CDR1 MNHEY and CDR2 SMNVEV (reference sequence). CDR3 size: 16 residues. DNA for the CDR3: TGTGCCAGCAGTCCCCTGGGAGGACAGGGTAACTACGAGCAGTACTTC. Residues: CASSPLGGQGNYEQYF.

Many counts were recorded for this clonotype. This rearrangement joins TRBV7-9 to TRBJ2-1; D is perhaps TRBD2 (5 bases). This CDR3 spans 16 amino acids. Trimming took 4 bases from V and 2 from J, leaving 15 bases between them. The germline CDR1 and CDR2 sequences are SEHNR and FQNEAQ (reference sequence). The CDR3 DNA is TGTGCCAGCAGCTCAATTACTAGTGCGGCCTACAATGAGCAGTTCTTC. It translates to CASSSITSAAYNEQFF.

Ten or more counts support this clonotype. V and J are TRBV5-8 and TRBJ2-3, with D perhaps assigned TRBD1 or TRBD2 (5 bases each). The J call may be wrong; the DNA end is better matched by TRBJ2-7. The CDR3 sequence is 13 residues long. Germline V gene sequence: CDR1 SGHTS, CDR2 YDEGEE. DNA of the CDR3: TGTGCCAGCAGCGTGGGACGGCCCTACGAGCAGTACTTC. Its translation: CASSVGRPYEQYF.

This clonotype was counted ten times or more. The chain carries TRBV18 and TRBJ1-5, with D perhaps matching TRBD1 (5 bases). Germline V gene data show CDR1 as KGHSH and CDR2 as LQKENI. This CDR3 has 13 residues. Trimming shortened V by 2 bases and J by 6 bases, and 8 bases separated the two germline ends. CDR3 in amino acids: CASSPGAAQPQHF. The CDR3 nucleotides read TGTGCCAGCTCACCAGGGGCGGCTCAGCCCCAGCATTTT.

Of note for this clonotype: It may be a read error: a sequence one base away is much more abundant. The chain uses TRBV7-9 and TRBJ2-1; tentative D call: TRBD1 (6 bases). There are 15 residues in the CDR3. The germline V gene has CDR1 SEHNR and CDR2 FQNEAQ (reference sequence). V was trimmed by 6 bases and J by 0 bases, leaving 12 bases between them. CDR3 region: CASRPTGSSYNEQFF. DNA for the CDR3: TGTGCCAGCAGACCCACAGGGAGCTCCTACAATGAGCAGTTCTTC.